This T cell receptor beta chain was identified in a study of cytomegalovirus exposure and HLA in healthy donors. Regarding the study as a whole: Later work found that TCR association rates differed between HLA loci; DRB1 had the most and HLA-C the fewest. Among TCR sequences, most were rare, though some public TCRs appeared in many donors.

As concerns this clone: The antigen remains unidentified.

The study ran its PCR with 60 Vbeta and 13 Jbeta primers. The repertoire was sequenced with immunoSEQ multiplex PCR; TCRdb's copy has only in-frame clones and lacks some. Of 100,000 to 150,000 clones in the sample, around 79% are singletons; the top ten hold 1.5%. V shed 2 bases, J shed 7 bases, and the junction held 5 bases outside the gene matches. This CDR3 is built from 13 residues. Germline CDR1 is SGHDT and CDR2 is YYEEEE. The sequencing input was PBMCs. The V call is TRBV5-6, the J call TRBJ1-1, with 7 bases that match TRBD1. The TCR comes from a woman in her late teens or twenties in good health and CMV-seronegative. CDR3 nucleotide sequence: TGTGCCAGCAGCTTCCCCTCAGGGGGTGAAGCTTTCTTT. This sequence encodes CASSFPSGGEAFF.